These 15 T cell receptor beta chains share one sample of origin, sequenced in a study of blood T cell repertoires in COVID-19. Only in-frame clones appear in the TCRdb table, and some are missing; sequencing was by immunoSEQ multiplex PCR. The repertoire includes roughly 90,000 clones, about 87% of them detected once, and 4.5% to 5.5% sits in the top ten. Sequenced input: peripheral blood. The receptors were gathered from a man aged 35-49 years with acute or convalescent COVID-19.

This clone was seen just once. The chain couples TRBV5-4 to TRBJ2-7, with a tentative D call TRBD2 (6 bases). Germline CDR1 SGHNT, CDR2 YYREEE (reference sequence). The CDR3 length is 14 residues. Trimming cost V 3 bases and J 2 bases, with 12 bases left between them. DNA for the CDR3: TGTGCCAGCAGCTCTTCGGGACTCACCTACGAGCAGTACTTC. Its translation is CASSSSGLTYEQYF. Combining the CDR3 with reference TRBV5-4 and TRBJ2-7 gives the whole variable domain ETGVTQSPTHLIKTRGQQVTLRCSSQSGHNTVSWYQQALGQGPQFIFQYYREEENGRGNFPPRFSGLQFPNYSSELNVNALELDDSALYLCASSSSGLTYEQYFGPGTRLTVT.

V and J are TRBV24-1 and TRBJ2-3, with D possibly being TRBD2 (5 bases). In germline, CDR1 is KGHDR, CDR2 SFDVKD. This CDR3 is built from 15 residues. V was clipped by 5 bases and J by 2 bases, with 13 bases between them. The CDR3 DNA reads TGTGCCACCAGTGTAGGCGGGCCCACCACAGATACGCAGTATTTT. Translation: CATSVGGPTTDTQYF.

The chain recombines TRBV21-1 with TRBJ1-6; TRBD1 is taken as the D call from the table, unchecked against the DNA. TRBV21-1 is flagged as a pseudogene. The CDR3 extends over 12 amino acids. The CDR3 loop is CARGQRNSPLHF. CDR3 DNA sequence: TGTGCCAGGGGACAGCGAAATTCACCCCTCCACTTT.

This chain uses TRBV6-5 with TRBJ1-2; tentatively, D is TRBD1 (6 bases). CDR1 is MNHEY and CDR2 is SVGAGI in the germline V gene. The ends were cut back, 4 bases at V and 0 bases at J, with 12 bases in the middle. The CDR3 has 15 residues. CDR3 amino acids: CASSSYGTTNYGYTF. DNA of the CDR3: TGTGCCAGCAGTTCCTACGGGACAACTAACTATGGCTACACCTTC.

V usage is TRBV5-1 and J usage is TRBJ2-7; D is unresolved. This CDR3 is built from 13 residues. The V and J ends lost 1 base and 4 bases respectively, with 9 bases between them. CDR1 is SGHRS and CDR2 is YFSETQ in the germline V gene. The DNA for the CDR3 is TGCGCCAGCAGCTTGATGGCGGAGTACGAGCAGTACTTC. This gives the protein CASSLMAEYEQYF.

The rearrangement uses TRBV7-2 and TRBJ1-3, with D uncertain. There are 13 residues in the CDR3. Germline CDR1 and CDR2: SGHTA and FQGNSA. Trimming shortened V by 4 bases and J by 1 base, and 5 bases separated the two germline ends. CDR3 nucleotides: TGTGCCAGCAGCTCGGGATCTGGAAACACCATATATTTT. It codes for CASSSGSGNTIYF.

This chain uses TRBV4-3 with TRBJ2-5; TRBD1 matches at 8 bases. Germline values: CDR1 LGHNA, CDR2 YSLEER. The CDR3 length is 15 residues. J lost 5 bases, V lost 0 bases, and 5 bases had no gene match. CDR3 DNA: TGCGCCAGCAGCCAAGATGGAACAGGGGGGGAGACCCAGTACTTC. Protein: CASSQDGTGGETQYF.

On this clone itself: Germline is not matched at one junction end, which may reflect a read error. The V gene is TRBV25-1, the J gene TRBJ2-7; D is possibly TRBD2 (5 bases). CDR3 size: 13 residues. CDR1 and CDR2 from the germline V gene are MGHDK and SYGVNS. The CDR3 sequence is CATAIGSSYAQYF. CDR3 in DNA: TGTGCCACAGCAATAGGGAGCTCCTACGCGCAGTACTTC.

The J gene is TRBJ1-1, the V gene TRBV5-1; no firm D call. Germline assignment: CDR1 SGHRS and CDR2 YFSETQ. The CDR3 length is 15 residues. Trimming stripped 4 bases from V and 2 bases from J, with 15 bases between. DNA for the CDR3: TGCGCCAGCAGCCCAAAGGCCGGGGAAAACACTGAAGCTTTCTTT. Its translation is CASSPKAGENTEAFF. The full variable domain, completed using reference TRBV5-1 and TRBJ1-1, is KAGVTQTPRYLIKTRGQQVTLSCSPISGHRSVSWYQQTPGQGLQFLFEYFSETQRNKGNFPGRFSGRQFSNSRSEMNVSTLELGDSALYLCASSPKAGENTEAFFGQGTRLTVV.

V gene TRBV7-2 combines with J gene TRBJ1-2, with 8 nucleotides matching TRBD1. The V gene's germline CDR1 is SGHTA and CDR2 FQGNSA. There are 13 residues in the CDR3. V gave up 3 bases and J gave up 7 bases; unmatched junction bases: 4. DNA of the CDR3: TGTGCCAGCAGCTTTCAGGGGGCCCGTGGCTACACCTTC. Amino acid sequence: CASSFQGARGYTF.

The chain uses TRBV6-4 and TRBJ2-1, with 12 bases identical to TRBD2. CDR3 length equals 15 residues. After removal of 6 bases from V and 6 bases from J, the junction contained 6 bases not matched to a gene. Germline loops: CDR1 MRHNA, CDR2 SNTAGT. Here the CDR3 DNA reads TGTGCCAGCAGCCTAGCGGGGGGGCCCAGCAATGAGCAGTTCTTC. This gives the protein CASSLAGGPSNEQFF.

This sequence joins TRBV11-2 and TRBJ1-2; tentative D call: TRBD1 (5 bases). The CDR3 has 12 amino acids. Between the trimmed V and J ends, which lost 10 bases and 7 bases, there was a span of 16 bases. CDR1 and CDR2 from the germline V gene are SGHAT and FQNNGV. The CDR3 region is CATAVGGFGYTF. The CDR3 coding sequence is TGTGCCACCGCGGTCGGGGGATTTGGCTACACCTTC.

This clone appeared a few times. CDR3 amino acids: CASSIRGGDSPLHF. The CDR3, as DNA: TGTGCCAGTAGTATTCGGGGTGGTGATTCACCCCTCCACTTT. The gene calls are TRBV19 and TRBJ1-6; the D is unclear. The CDR3 loop spans 14 amino acids. From germline, CDR1 is LNHDA and CDR2 SQIVND (reference sequence). V was cut by 3 bases and J by 8 bases, with 11 bases left in between.

This clone was seen only a few times. The gene calls are TRBV24-1 and TRBJ2-7; perhaps TRBD1 as D (6 bases). V shed 3 bases and J shed 3 bases, with 8 bases lying between them. The germline CDR1 and CDR2 sequences are KGHDR and SFDVKD. CDR3 length equals 13 residues. As DNA, the CDR3 is TGTGCCACCAGTGATACGGACAGCTACGAGCAGTACTTC. Its protein is CATSDTDSYEQYF.

V gene TRBV5-1 combines with J gene TRBJ1-5, with TRBD1 identical over 7 bases. From germline, CDR1 is SGHRS and CDR2 YFSETQ. CDR3 length: 15 residues. Trimming at V came to 0 bases and at J to 3 bases, leaving 3 bases not matched to a gene. CDR3 sequence: CASSLGQGDNQPQHF. In DNA form, the CDR3 reads TGCGCCAGCAGCTTGGGACAGGGTGACAATCAGCCCCAGCATTTT.